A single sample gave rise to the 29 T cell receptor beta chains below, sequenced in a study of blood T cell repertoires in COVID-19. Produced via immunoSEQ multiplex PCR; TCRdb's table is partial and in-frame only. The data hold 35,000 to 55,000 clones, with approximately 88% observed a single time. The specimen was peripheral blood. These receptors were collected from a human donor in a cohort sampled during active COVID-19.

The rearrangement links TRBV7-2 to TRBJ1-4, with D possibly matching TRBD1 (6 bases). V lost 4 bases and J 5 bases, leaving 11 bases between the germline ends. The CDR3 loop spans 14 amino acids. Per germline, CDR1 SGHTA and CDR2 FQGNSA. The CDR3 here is CASSSDRMNEKLFF. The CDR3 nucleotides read TGTGCCAGCAGCTCCGACAGGATGAATGAAAAACTGTTTTTT.

The CDR3 nucleotides are TGTGCCATCAGCGACTGGGACAGGGAGACGGATGGCTACACCTTC. Translated: CAISDWDRETDGYTF. V usage is TRBV10-3 and J usage is TRBJ1-2; 9 bases are shared with TRBD1. From germline, CDR1 is ENHRY and CDR2 SYGVKD. The junction had 11 bases not matched to a gene; V was cut back by 6 bases and J by 6 bases. This CDR3 region has 15 residues.

CDR3 nucleotide sequence: TGTGCCAGCAGCGTTCCAGCGGGTGCCTACAATGAGCAGTTCTTC. Translated: CASSVPAGAYNEQFF. The V and J genes are TRBV5-6 and TRBJ2-1, with D maybe TRBD2 (6 bases). Trimming pared 4 bases from V and 2 bases from J, leaving 13 bases between. CDR1 is SGHDT, CDR2 YYEEEE, per germline. CDR3 length: 15 residues.

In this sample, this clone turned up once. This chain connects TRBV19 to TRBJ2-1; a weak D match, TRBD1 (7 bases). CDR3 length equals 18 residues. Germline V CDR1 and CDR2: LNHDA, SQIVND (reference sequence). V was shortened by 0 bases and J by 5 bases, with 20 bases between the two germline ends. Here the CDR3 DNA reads TGTGCCAGTAGTATAGAACCAGGGCAGGGGGGAGTAGACAATGAGCAGTTCTTC. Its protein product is CASSIEPGQGGVDNEQFF.

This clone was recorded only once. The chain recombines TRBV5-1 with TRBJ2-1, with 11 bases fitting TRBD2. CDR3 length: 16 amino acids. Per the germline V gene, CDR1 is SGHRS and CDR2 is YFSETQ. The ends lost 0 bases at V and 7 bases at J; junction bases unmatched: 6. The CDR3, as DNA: TGCGCCAGCAGCTTGGAAGCTAGCGGGGGGTGGAATGAGCAGTTCTTC. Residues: CASSLEASGGWNEQFF.

CDR3 residues: CASSHGHPSYNEQFF. CDR3 DNA: TGCGCCAGCAGCCACGGACACCCCTCCTACAATGAGCAGTTCTTC. V gene TRBV5-1 combines with J gene TRBJ2-1; maybe TRBD1 (5 bases). The CDR3 runs 15 residues. The germline CDR1 and CDR2 sequences are SGHRS and YFSETQ. Deletions cut 4 bases from V and 0 bases from J, with 11 bases between.

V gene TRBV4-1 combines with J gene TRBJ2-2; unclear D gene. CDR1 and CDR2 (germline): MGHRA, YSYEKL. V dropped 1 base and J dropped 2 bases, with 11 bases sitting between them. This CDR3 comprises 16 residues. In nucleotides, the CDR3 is TGCGCCAGCAGCCAAGGGAGACGGATAAACACCGGGGAGCTGTTTTTT. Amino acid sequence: CASSQGRRINTGELFF.

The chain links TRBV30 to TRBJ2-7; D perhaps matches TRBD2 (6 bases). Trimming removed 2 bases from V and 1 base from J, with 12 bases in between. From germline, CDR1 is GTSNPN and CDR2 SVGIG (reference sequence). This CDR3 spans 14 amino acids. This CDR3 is CAWSIGGGSYEQYF. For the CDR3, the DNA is TGTGCCTGGAGTATTGGGGGAGGTTCCTACGAGCAGTACTTC.

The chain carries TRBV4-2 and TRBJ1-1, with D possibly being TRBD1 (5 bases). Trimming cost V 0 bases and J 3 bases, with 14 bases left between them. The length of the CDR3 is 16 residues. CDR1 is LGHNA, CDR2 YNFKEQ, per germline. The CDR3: CASSQDRGRDYTEAFF. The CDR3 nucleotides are TGTGCCAGCAGCCAAGATAGGGGAAGAGATTACACTGAAGCTTTCTTT.

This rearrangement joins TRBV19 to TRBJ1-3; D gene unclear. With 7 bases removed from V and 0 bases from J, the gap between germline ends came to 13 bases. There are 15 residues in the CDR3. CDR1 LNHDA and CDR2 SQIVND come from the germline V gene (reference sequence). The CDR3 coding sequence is TGTGCCAGTACCCTAGAATTGAGCTCTGGAAACACCATATATTTT. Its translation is CASTLELSSGNTIYF.

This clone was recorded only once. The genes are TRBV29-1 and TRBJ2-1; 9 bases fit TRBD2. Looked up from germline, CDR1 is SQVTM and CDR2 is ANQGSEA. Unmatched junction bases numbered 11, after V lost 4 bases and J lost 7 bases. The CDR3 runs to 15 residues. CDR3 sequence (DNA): TGCAGCGTTGTCCAGGGCGGGGGGGCCTTTAATGAGCAGTTCTTC. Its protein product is CSVVQGGGAFNEQFF.

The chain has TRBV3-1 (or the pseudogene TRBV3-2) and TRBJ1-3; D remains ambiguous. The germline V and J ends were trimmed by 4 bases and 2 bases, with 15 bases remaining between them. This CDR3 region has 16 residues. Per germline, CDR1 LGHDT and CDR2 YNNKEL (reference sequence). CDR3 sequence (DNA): TGTGCCAGCAGCCTTTTGGTGACTCAGCCTGGAAACACCATATATTTT. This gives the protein CASSLLVTQPGNTIYF.

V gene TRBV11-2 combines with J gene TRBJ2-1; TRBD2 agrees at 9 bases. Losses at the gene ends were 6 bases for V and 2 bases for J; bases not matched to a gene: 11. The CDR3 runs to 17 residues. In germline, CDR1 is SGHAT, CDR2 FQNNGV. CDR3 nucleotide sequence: TGTGCCAGCAGAGCGACTATTGCGGGAGGGACCTACAATGAGCAGTTCTTC. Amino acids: CASRATIAGGTYNEQFF. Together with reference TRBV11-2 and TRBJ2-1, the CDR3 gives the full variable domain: EAGVAQSPRYKIIEKRQSVAFWCNPISGHATLYWYQQILGQGPKLLIQFQNNGVVDDSQLPKDRFSAERLKGVDSTLKIQPAKLEDSAVYLCASRATIAGGTYNEQFFGPGTRLTVL.

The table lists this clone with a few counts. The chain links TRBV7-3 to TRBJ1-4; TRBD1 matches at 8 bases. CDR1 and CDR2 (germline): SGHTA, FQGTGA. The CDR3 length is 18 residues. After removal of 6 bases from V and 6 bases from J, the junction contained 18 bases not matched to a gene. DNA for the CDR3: TGTGCCAGCAGGGAGGGGTCCAGGGGGCTAAGGTGGGATGAAAAACTGTTTTTT. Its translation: CASREGSRGLRWDEKLFF.

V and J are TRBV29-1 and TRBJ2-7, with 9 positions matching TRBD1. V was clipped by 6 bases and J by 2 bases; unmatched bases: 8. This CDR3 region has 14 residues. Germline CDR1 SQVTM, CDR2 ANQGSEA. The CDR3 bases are TGCAGCGTAGCCGGGACAGGGAAAGCCTACGAGCAGTACTTC. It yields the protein CSVAGTGKAYEQYF.

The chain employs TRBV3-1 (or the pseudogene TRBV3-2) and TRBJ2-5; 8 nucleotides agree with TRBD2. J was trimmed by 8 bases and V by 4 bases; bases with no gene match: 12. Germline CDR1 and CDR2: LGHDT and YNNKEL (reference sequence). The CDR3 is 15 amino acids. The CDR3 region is CASSPYGSGGSTQYF. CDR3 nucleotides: TGTGCCAGCAGCCCCTACGGAAGCGGGGGCTCAACCCAGTACTTC.

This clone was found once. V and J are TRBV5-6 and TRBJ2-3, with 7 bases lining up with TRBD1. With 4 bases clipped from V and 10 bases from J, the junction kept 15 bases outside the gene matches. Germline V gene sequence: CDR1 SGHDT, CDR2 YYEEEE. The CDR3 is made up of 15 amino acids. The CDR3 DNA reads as TGTGCCAGCAGCCCAGAGGGGGCACTCCCGAGCGCGCAGTATTTT. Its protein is CASSPEGALPSAQYF.

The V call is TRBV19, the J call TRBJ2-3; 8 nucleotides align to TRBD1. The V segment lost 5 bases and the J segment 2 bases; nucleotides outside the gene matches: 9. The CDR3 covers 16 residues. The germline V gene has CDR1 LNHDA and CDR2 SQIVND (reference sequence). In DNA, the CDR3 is TGTGCCAGTAGTTCCCAACGGACAGGGAACACAGATACGCAGTATTTT. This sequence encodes CASSSQRTGNTDTQYF.

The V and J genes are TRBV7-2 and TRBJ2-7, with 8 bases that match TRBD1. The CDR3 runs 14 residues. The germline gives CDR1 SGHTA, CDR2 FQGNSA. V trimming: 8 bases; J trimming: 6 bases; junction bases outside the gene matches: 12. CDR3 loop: CASCQGQGRCEQYF. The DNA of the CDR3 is TGTGCCAGCTGCCAAGGACAGGGAAGGTGCGAGCAGTACTTC.

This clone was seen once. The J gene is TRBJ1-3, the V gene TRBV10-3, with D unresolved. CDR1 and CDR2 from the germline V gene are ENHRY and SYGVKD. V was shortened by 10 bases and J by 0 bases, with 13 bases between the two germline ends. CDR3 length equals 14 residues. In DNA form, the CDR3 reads TGTGCCACCGGAAGTGGGAGCTCTGGAAACACCATATATTTT. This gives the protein CATGSGSSGNTIYF.

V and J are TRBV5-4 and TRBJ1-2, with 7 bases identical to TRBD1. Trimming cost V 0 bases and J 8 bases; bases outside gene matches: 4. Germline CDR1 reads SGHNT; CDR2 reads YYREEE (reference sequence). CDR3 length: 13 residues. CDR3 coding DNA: TGTGCCAGCAGCTTGGAAGGGGGCAGAGGCTACACCTTC. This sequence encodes CASSLEGGRGYTF.

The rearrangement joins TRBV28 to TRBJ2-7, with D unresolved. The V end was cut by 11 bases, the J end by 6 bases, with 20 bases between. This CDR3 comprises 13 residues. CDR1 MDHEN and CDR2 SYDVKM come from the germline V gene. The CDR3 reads CAGFQLLGAEQYF. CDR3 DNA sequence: TGTGCCGGCTTCCAGCTACTCGGAGCCGAGCAGTACTTC.

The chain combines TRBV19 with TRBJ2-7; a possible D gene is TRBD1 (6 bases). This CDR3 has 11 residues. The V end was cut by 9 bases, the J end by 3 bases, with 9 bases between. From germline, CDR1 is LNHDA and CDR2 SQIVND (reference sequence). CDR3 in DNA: TGTGCCAGCAGAGGGGGCTACGAGCAGTACTTC. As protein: CASRGGYEQYF.

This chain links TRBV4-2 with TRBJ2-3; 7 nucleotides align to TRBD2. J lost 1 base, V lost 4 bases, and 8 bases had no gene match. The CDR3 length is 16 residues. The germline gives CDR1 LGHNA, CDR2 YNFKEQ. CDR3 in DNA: TGTGCCAGCAGCCGCGAGCGGGGTGGGGGCACAGATACGCAGTATTTT. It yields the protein CASSRERGGGTDTQYF.

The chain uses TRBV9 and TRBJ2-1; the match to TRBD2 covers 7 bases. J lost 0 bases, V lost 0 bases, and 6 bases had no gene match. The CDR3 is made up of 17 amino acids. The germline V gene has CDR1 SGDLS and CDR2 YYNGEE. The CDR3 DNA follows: TGTGCCAGCAGCGTAGACGGGAGGTCAGCCTCCTACAATGAGCAGTTCTTC. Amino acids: CASSVDGRSASYNEQFF. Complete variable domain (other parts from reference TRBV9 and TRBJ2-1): DSGVTQTPKHLITATGQRVTLRCSPRSGDLSVYWYQQSLDQGLQFLIQYYNGEERAKGNILERFSAQQFPDLHSELNLSSLELGDSALYFCASSVDGRSASYNEQFFGPGTRLTVL.

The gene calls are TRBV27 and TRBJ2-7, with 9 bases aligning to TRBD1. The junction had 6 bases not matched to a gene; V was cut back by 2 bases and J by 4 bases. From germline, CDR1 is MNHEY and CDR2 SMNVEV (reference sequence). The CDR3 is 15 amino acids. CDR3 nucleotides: TGTGCCAGCAGTTTAGGGGGACAGGGAGGGTACGAGCAGTACTTC. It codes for CASSLGGQGGYEQYF.

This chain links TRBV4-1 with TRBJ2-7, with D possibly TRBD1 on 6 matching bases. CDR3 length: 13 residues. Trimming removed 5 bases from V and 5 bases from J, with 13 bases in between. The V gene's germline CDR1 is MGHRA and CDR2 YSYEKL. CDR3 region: CASSKQWTDEQYF. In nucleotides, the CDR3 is TGCGCCAGCAGCAAGCAATGGACAGACGAGCAGTACTTC.

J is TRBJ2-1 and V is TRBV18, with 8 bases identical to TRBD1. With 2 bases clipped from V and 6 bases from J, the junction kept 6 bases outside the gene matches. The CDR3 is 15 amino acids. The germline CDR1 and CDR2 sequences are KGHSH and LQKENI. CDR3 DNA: TGTGCCAGCTCACCATCAGGGGGCGCGTCCAATGAGCAGTTCTTC. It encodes CASSPSGGASNEQFF. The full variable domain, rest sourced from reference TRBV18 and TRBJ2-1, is NAGVMQNPRHLVRRRGQEARLRCSPMKGHSHVYWYRQLPEEGLKFMVYLQKENIIDESGMPKERFSAEFPKEGPSILRIQQVVRGDSAAYFCASSPSGGASNEQFFGPGTRLTVL.

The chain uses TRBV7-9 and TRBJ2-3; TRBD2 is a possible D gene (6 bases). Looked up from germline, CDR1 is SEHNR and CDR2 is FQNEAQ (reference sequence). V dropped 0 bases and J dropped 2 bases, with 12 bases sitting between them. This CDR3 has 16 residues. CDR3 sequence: CASSLAGGLITDTQYF. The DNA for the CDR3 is TGTGCCAGCAGCTTAGCTGGAGGGCTTATCACAGATACGCAGTATTTT.